The present T cell receptor (beta chain) was sequenced within a study of PD-L1 blockade in urothelial cancer. Overall study context: The year 2014 saw patients start atezolizumab, 1,200 mg intravenously every 3 weeks. Prior chemotherapy ranged from 0 to 3 regimens per patient.

Generated by immunoSEQ multiplex PCR, the TCRdb table keeps only in-frame clones and is missing some. The sample consists of about 46,000 clones, 70% to 90% of them appearing once. Stated time point: peripheral blood 6 weeks after treatment start. The V gene's germline CDR1 is GTSNPN and CDR2 SVGIG (reference sequence). This CDR3 region has 18 residues. Trimming cost V 5 bases and J 0 bases, with 20 bases left between them. This clonotype originated in a man in his forties or fifties with urothelial cancer. Sequencing was performed on PBMCs, taken around atezolizumab (anti-PD-L1) treatment. This sequence joins TRBV30 and TRBJ2-6; D perhaps matches TRBD2 (5 bases). CDR3 sequence: CAWASRGSTLSGANVLTF. The CDR3 DNA is TGTGCCTGGGCGTCTCGGGGATCGACTCTCTCTGGGGCCAACGTCCTGACTTTC.